Given below is one T cell receptor (beta chain) in context. Its antigen remains unidentified. This CDR3 is also generated by other DNA sequences in the sample. The PCR was carried out with 60 Vbeta primers and 13 Jbeta primers. Methods used by the authors: Later analysis identified tens of millions of unique TCR beta chains, roughly 11 million shared. Sequencing used immunoSEQ multiplex PCR; TCRdb keeps in-frame clones, though not all of them. The DNA gave D and trimming, while V, J and clone size come from that table. Seen here are about 110,000 clones, less than 80% observed once, and the top ten hold 1% to 1.5%. This entry is derived from a study of cytomegalovirus exposure and HLA in healthy donors. Those who donated were healthy bone marrow donors. The germline V gene has CDR1 MNHEY and CDR2 SMNVEV (reference sequence). With 0 bases removed from V and 5 bases from J, the gap between germline ends came to 8 bases. The CDR3 extends over 13 amino acids.

General observations from the study: In an earlier analysis, productive rearrangement rates for most beta V segments clustered near 87% or 30%.

The V gene is TRBV27, the J gene TRBJ2-7, with D possibly being TRBD2 (5 bases). This TCR derives from a man aged 30-40 years in good health and CMV-seronegative. What was sequenced was PBMCs. For the CDR3, the DNA is TGTGCCAGCAGTTTATCCTCGGGGAACGAGCAGTACTTC. This codes for CASSLSSGNEQYF.